The subject of this entry is one TCR beta chain. As yet, its antigen is unknown. The data stem from a study of T cells in localized non-small cell lung cancer. Sequencing was performed with immunoSEQ multiplex PCR; in TCRdb, only in-frame clones are kept and a portion is missing. The table includes about 4,600 clones, approximately 30% detected once. General study results and limits: Clonality peaked in uninvolved adjacent lung rather than tumor. Sequencing, confined to only one tumor region, leaves heterogeneity possible.

Trimming left V 2 bases short and J 0 bases short, with 8 bases between. The germline gives CDR1 GTSNPN, CDR2 SVGIG (reference sequence). CDR3 length: 13 residues. The starting material was lung tumor tissue, obtained before any cancer treatment. This receptor was obtained from a man between 40 and 70 years old with stage III squamous cell lung carcinoma. The chain joins TRBV30 to TRBJ2-7; the D gene is possibly TRBD1 (6 bases). CDR3 sequence reads: CAWSLGASYEQYF. The CDR3 DNA reads as TGTGCCTGGAGTTTGGGGGCCTCCTACGAGCAGTACTTC.